This TCR beta chain was identified during a study of T cell changes during pregnancy in multiple sclerosis. The method was immunoSEQ multiplex PCR; TCRdb's version includes in-frame clones alone and lacks a portion of them. Among tens of thousands of clones listed, 90% were seen once. The V gene end was trimmed by 3 bases and the J gene end by 5 bases; junction bases not matched to a gene: 9. This CDR3 region has 15 residues. Per the germline V gene, CDR1 is SGHDT and CDR2 is YYEEEE. Here the sequenced sample was CD8+ T cells from peripheral blood mononuclear cells, taken before pregnancy. The receptor was isolated from a female donor with multiple sclerosis, enrolled in a pregnancy study. The V and J genes are TRBV5-6 and TRBJ1-2, with TRBD1 matching 8 bases. The CDR3 DNA is TGTGCCAGCAGCTCCGGGACAGGAGTGAGGTATGGCTACACCTTC. Translating it yields CASSSGTGVRYGYTF. The full variable domain, in which reference TRBV5-6 and TRBJ1-2 provide the parts outside the CDR3, is DAGVTQSPTHLIKTRGQQVTLRCSPKSGHDTVSWYQQALGQGPQFIFQYYEEEERQRGNFPDRFSGHQFPNYSSELNVNALLLGDSALYLCASSSGTGVRYGYTFGSGTRLTVV.